This T cell receptor beta chain comes out of a study of vaccination and CD4 T cells after COVID-19. Study-level background: The convalescents were made up of six males and four females, two of whom were Hispanic.

This CDR3 contains 16 residues. V dropped 5 bases and J dropped 3 bases, with 19 bases sitting between them. Germline V gene data show CDR1 as SSHAT and CDR2 as FNYEAQ (reference sequence). With regard to this clonotype: Its antigen is currently unknown.

Notes on the study in general: Convalescent patients showed a median around 88% of reactive clones that were seen only post-vaccination.

Researchers used the Oncomine TCR Beta short-read assay to sequence DNA from cultured CD4+ T cells. TCRdb re-analysed the PCR reads in MiXCR, keeping a single row per CDR3 protein. Of nearly 25,000 distinct CDR3 sequences listed, 30% were seen once; the top ten hold approximately 3%. Time point given: late sampling 161 to 241 days after vaccination in three convalescent patients. As for treatment: approximately nine-day PBMC culture with coronavirus spike peptide pools or control peptides (ViraFEST assay). V is TRBV7-7 and J is TRBJ2-5; tentative D call: TRBD2 (5 bases). The sequencing here drew on CD4+ T cells from blood, cultured in vitro, taken about 7 months after SARS-CoV-2 vaccination. The receptor comes from a human donor who had recovered from COVID-19. As DNA, the CDR3 is TGTGCCAGCAGCCCAAACTCCGGGAACACCGAAGAGACCCAGTACTTC. The encoded protein is CASSPNSGNTEETQYF.